The sequence of this T cell receptor (beta chain) was determined in a study of T cell responses to AZD1222 COVID-19 vaccine. The assay was immunoSEQ multiplex PCR, and TCRdb's table has in-frame clones only and misses some. Among 95,000 or so clones listed, roughly nine tenths were seen once. Study results and limitations: Nearly half of spike-specific TCRs reportedly go after variant regions that carry no mutations. Two AZD1222 administrations were followed by greater Spike-specific TCR breadth and depth.

In regard to this clone: Its antigen remains unknown.

This CDR3 spans 14 amino acids. V lost 4 bases and J lost 3, with 13 bases in between. Germline CDR1 SGHRS, CDR2 YFSETQ. This clonotype originated in an adult who received the AZD1222 COVID-19 vaccine. The chain combines TRBV5-1 with TRBJ1-1; D gene unclear. Sequences were derived from peripheral blood, sampled 28 days after the second AZD1222 dose. CDR3 residues: CASSVDGPDTEAFF. In DNA, the CDR3 is TGCGCCAGCAGCGTGGACGGCCCCGACACTGAAGCTTTCTTT.